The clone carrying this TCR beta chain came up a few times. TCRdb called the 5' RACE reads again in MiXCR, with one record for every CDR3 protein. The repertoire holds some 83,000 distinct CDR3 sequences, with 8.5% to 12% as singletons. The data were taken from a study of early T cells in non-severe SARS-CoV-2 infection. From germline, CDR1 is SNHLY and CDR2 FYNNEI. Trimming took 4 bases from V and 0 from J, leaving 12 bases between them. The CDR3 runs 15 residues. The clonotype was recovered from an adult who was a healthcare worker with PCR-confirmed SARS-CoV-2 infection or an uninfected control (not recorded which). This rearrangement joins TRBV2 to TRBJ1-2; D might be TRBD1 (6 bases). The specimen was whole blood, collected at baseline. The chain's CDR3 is CASSVYRETNYGYTF. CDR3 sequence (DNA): TGTGCCAGCAGTGTCTACAGGGAAACTAACTATGGCTACACCTTC.